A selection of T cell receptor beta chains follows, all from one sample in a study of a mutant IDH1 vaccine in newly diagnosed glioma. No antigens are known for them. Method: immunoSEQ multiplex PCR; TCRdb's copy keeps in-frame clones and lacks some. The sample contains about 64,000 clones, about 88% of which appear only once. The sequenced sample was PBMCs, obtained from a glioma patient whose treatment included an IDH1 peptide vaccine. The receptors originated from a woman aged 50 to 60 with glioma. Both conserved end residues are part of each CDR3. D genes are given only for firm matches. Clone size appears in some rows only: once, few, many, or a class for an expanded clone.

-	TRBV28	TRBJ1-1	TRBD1	CASSLDRGRGSEAFF	TGTGCCAGCAGCCTAGACAGGGGCAGGGGATCTGAAGCTTTCTTT
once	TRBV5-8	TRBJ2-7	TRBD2	CASSLDGTSVSYEQYF	TGTGCCAGCAGCTTGGATGGGACTAGCGTCTCCTACGAGCAGTACTTC
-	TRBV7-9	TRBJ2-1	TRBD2	CASRKTSGGYNEQFF	TGTGCCAGCAGAAAGACTAGCGGGGGGTACAATGAGCAGTTCTTC
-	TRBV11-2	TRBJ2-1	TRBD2	CASSLTGLARVNEQFF	TGTGCCAGCAGCCTCACCGGACTAGCAAGGGTCAATGAGCAGTTCTTC
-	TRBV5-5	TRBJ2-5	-	CASSLDTLETQYF	TGTGCCAGCAGCTTGGACACCCTAGAGACCCAGTACTTC
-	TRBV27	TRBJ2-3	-	CATGGLTDTQYF	TGTGCCACTGGGGGCCTAACAGATACGCAGTATTTT
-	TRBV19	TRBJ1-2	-	CASSINTDYGYTF	TGTGCCAGTAGTATTAATACGGACTATGGCTACACCTTC
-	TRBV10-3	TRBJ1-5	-	CAIGGRGDQPQHF	TGTGCCATCGGGGGACGGGGGGATCAGCCCCAGCATTTT
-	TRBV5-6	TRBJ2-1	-	CASSLGDNEQFF	TGTGCCAGCAGCTTAGGGGACAATGAGCAGTTCTTC
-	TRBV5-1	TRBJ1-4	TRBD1	CASSTQTGGGEKLFF	TGCGCCAGCAGCACCCAGACAGGGGGCGGCGAAAAACTGTTTTTT
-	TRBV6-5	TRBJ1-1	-	CASSRDGFQAFF	TGTGCCAGCAGCAGAGACGGATTCCAAGCTTTCTTT
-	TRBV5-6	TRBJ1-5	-	CASSPQGRQPQHF	TGTGCCAGCAGCCCACAGGGACGTCAGCCCCAGCATTTT
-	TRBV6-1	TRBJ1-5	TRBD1	CASRGTVWEPQHF	TGTGCCAGCAGGGGGACAGTCTGGGAGCCCCAGCATTTT
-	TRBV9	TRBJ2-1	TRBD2	CASSAGRGWDNEQFF	TGTGCCAGCAGCGCCGGGAGGGGGTGGGACAATGAGCAGTTCTTC
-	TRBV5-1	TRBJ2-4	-	CASSFEGKNIQYF	TGCGCCAGCAGCTTTGAGGGGAAAAACATTCAGTACTTC
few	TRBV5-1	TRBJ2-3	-	CASREGLSTDTQYF	TGCGCCAGCAGAGAGGGGTTGTCCACAGATACGCAGTATTTT
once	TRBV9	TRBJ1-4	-	CASSVGARHEKLFF	TGTGCCAGCAGCGTCGGGGCCAGGCATGAAAAACTGTTTTTT
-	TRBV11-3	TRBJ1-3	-	CASSKTQPTGRVSSGNTIYF	TGTGCCAGCAGCAAAACCCAACCCACGGGCAGGGTATCCTCTGGAAACACCATATATTTT
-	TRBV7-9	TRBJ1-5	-	CASSLRGGNQPQHF	TGTGCCAGCAGCTTACGGGGTGGCAATCAGCCCCAGCATTTT
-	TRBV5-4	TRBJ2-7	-	CASSSGDVRSDWYF	TGTGCCAGCAGCTCCGGGGACGTCCGATCCGATTGGTACTTC
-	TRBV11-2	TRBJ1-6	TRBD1	CASSVRSGTGNSPLHF	TGTGCCAGCAGCGTACGATCCGGGACAGGGAATTCACCCCTCCACTTT
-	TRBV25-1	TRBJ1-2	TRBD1	CASSGAPGTGDNYYGYTF	TGTGCCAGCAGTGGAGCACCCGGGACAGGGGACAATTACTATGGCTACACCTTC
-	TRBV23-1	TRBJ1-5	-	CASKLPGRPTNNQPQHF	TGCGCCAGCAAGTTACCCGGACGCCCAACTAACAATCAGCCCCAGCATTTT
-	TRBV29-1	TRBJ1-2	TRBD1	CSVGDRSGYTF	TGCAGCGTAGGGGACAGGAGCGGCTACACCTTC
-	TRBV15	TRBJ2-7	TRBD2	CATSRGSGTMDEQYF	TGTGCCACCAGCAGAGGGTCAGGGACTATGGACGAGCAGTACTTC
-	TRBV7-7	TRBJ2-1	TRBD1	CASSLIAGTGGGGEQFF	TGTGCCAGCAGCTTAATCGCAGGGACAGGGGGTGGCGGTGAGCAGTTCTTC
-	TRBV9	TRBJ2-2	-	CASSDGGNTGELFF	TGTGCCAGCAGCGACGGGGGGAACACCGGGGAGCTGTTTTTT
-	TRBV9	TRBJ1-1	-	CASSVEGGGMGEPFF	TGTGCCAGCAGCGTAGAGGGAGGGGGAATGGGTGAACCTTTCTTT
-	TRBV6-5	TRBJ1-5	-	CASRGTPNQPQHF	TGTGCCAGCAGGGGGACACCAAATCAGCCCCAGCATTTT
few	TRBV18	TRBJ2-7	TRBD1	CASSPPGQAGEQYF	TGTGCCAGCTCACCACCGGGACAGGCCGGAGAGCAGTACTTC
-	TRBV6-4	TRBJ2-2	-	CASSGRESGELFF	TGTGCCAGCAGTGGCAGGGAGTCCGGGGAGCTGTTTTTT
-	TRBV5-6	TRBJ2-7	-	CASSFQTYEQYF	TGTGCCAGCAGCTTTCAAACCTACGAGCAGTACTTC
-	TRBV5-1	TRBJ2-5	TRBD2	CASSLAGGGQAETQYF	TGCGCCAGCAGCTTGGCGGGGGGGGGACAAGCAGAGACCCAGTACTTC
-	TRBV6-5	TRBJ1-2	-	CASSFKTANYGYTF	TGTGCCAGCAGTTTCAAGACGGCTAACTATGGCTACACCTTC
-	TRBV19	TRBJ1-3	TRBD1	CASSAEGDRGRGLPGNTIYF	TGTGCCAGTAGTGCCGAAGGGGACAGGGGGCGCGGGCTTCCTGGAAACACCATATATTTT
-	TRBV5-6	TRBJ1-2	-	CASSLPLPAYGYTF	TGTGCCAGCAGCTTACCTCTGCCCGCCTATGGCTACACCTTC
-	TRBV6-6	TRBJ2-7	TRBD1	CASCPPHGQGANEQYF	TGTGCCAGTTGCCCTCCGCATGGACAGGGGGCCAACGAGCAGTACTTC
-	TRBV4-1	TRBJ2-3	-	CASSQTWGGEFTDTQYF	TGCGCCAGCAGCCAGACGTGGGGGGGCGAATTCACAGATACGCAGTATTTT
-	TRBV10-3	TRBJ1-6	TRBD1	CAISESGQGRSPLHF	TGTGCCATCAGTGAGTCGGGACAGGGCCGCTCACCCCTCCACTTT
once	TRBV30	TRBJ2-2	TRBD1	CAWTGRGPVMNTGELFF	TGTGCCTGGACGGGCAGGGGGCCCGTAATGAACACCGGGGAGCTGTTTTTT
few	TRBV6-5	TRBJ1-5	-	CASSYSRALNQPQHF	TGTGCCAGCAGTTACTCGAGGGCCCTCAATCAGCCCCAGCATTTT